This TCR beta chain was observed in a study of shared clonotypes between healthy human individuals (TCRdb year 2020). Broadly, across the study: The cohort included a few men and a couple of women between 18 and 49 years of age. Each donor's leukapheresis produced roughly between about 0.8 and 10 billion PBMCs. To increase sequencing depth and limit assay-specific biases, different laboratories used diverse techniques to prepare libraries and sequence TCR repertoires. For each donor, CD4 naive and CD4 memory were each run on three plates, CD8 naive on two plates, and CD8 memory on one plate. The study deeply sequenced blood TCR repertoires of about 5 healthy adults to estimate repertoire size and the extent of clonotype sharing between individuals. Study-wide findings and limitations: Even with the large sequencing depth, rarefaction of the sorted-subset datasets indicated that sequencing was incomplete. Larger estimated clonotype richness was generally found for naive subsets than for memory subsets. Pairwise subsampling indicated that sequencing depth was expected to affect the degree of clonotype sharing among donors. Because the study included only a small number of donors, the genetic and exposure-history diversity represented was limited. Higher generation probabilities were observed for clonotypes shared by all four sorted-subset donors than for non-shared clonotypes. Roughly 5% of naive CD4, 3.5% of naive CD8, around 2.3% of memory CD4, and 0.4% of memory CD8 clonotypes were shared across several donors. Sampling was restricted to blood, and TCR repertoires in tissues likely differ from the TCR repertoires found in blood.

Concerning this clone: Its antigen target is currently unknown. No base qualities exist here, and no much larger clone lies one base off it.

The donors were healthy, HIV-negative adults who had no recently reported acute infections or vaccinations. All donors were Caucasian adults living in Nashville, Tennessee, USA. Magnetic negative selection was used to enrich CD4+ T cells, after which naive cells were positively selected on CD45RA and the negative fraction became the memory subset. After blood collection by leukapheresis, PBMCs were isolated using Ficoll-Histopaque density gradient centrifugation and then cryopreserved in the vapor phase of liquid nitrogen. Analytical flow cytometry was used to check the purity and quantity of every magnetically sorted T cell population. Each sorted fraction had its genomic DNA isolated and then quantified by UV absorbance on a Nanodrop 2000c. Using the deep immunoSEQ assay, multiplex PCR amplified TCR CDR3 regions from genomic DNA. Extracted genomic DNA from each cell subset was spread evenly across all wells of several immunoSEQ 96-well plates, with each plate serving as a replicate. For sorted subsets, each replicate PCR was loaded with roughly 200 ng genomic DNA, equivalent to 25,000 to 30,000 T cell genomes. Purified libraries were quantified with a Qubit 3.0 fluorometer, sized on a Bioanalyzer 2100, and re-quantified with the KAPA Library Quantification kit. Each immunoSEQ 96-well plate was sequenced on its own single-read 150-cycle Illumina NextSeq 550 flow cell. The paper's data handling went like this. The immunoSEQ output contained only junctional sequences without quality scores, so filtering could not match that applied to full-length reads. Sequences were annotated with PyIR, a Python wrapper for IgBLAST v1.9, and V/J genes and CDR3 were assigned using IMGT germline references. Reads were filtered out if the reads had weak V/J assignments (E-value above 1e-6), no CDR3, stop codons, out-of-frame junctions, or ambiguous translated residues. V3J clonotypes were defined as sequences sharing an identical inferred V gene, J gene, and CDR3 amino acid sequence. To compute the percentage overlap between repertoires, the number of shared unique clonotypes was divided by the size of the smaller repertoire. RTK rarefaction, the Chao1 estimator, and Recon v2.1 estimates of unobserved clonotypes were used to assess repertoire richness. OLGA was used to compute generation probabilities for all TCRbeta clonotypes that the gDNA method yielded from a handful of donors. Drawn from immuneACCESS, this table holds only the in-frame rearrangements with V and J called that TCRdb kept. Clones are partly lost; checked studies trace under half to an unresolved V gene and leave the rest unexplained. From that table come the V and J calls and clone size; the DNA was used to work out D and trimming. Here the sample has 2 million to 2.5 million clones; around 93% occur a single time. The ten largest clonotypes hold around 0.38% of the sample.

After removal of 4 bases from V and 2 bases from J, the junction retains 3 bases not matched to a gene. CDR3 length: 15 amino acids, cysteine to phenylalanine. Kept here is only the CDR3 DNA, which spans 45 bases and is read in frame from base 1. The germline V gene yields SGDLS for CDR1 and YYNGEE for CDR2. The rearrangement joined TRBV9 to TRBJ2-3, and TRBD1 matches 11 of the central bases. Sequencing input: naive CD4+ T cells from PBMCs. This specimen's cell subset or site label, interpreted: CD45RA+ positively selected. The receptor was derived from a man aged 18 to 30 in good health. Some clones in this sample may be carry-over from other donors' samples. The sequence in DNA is TGTGCCAGCAGCTCGGGACAGGGGGTCACAGATACGCAGTATTTT. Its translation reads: CASSSGQGVTDTQYF.